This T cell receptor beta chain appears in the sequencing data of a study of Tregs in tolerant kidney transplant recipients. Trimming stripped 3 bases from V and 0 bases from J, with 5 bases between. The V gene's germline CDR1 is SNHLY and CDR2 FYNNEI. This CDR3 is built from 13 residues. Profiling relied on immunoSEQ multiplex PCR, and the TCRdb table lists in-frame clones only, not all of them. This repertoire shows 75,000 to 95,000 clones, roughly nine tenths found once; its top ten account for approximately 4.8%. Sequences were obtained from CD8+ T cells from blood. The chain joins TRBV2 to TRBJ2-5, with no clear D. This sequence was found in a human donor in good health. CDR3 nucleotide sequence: TGTGCCAGCAGTGACAGGTACCAAGAGACCCAGTACTTC. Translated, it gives CASSDRYQETQYF.